This is a list of T cell receptor beta chains from one sample in a study of CD8+CD57+ T cells in acquired aplastic anemia. A single record per CDR3 protein comes from TCRdb applying MiXCR to the reads. Of hundreds of thousands of distinct CDR3 sequences detected, approximately 32% appear once; the ten largest clones hold 0.75% to 0.95%. Sequencing input: sorted CD4+, CD8+, or CD8+CD57+ T cells (not recorded which) from PBMCs. The receptors were gathered from a human donor with aplastic anemia. The CDR3 runs from the conserved cysteine through the conserved F or W. The D gene is left open where the match is weak. Clone size is shown for a subset of rows, as once, few, many or a class of expanded clone.

d_call: .; j_call: TRBJ1-2; clone_size: once; v_call: TRBV7-9; cdr3_aa: CASSLTGAKGYTF; cdr3_nt: TGTGCCAGCAGCCTGACAGGAGCTAAGGGCTACACCTTC
d_call: .; j_call: TRBJ1-2; clone_size: many; v_call: TRBV9; cdr3_aa: CASRHSGYTF; cdr3_nt: TGTGCCAGCCGGCACTCTGGCTACACCTTC
d_call: .; j_call: TRBJ1-2; clone_size: many; v_call: TRBV5-1; cdr3_aa: CASSLDGGRGGYTF; cdr3_nt: TGCGCCAGCAGCTTGGACGGGGGGCGCGGTGGCTACACCTTC
d_call: .; j_call: TRBJ1-5; clone_size: few; v_call: TRBV30; cdr3_aa: CAWNTGGSNQPQHF; cdr3_nt: TGTGCCTGGAACACGGGAGGTAGCAATCAGCCCCAGCATTTT
d_call: .; j_call: TRBJ1-2; clone_size: .; v_call: TRBV29-1; cdr3_aa: CSLDSENYGYTF; cdr3_nt: TGCAGCTTGGATTCAGAGAACTATGGCTACACCTTC
d_call: TRBD2; j_call: TRBJ2-7; clone_size: many; v_call: TRBV7-6; cdr3_aa: CASSQGAGVRDEQYF; cdr3_nt: TGTGCCAGCAGCCAAGGAGCGGGAGTCCGGGACGAGCAGTACTTC
d_call: .; j_call: TRBJ2-1; clone_size: few; v_call: TRBV11-2; cdr3_aa: CASSLLRVAYNEQFF; cdr3_nt: TGTGCCAGCAGCTTACTCCGAGTCGCCTACAATGAGCAGTTCTTC
d_call: .; j_call: TRBJ1-5; clone_size: .; v_call: TRBV6-5; cdr3_aa: CASSNRWGNQPQHF; cdr3_nt: TGTGCCAGCAGTAACAGGTGGGGAAATCAGCCCCAGCATTTT
d_call: .; j_call: TRBJ2-5; clone_size: .; v_call: TRBV20-1; cdr3_aa: CSARRTPQETQYF; cdr3_nt: TGCAGTGCTAGGAGGACCCCCCAAGAGACCCAGTACTTC
d_call: TRBD1; j_call: TRBJ2-1; clone_size: .; v_call: TRBV11-2; cdr3_aa: CASSSHGTGTASEQFF; cdr3_nt: TGTGCCAGCAGCTCCCACGGGACAGGGACAGCTAGTGAGCAGTTCTTC
d_call: TRBD2; j_call: TRBJ2-7; clone_size: many; v_call: TRBV19; cdr3_aa: CASSIGLAGNYEQYF; cdr3_nt: TGTGCCAGTAGTATAGGACTAGCGGGGAACTACGAGCAGTACTTC
d_call: TRBD1; j_call: TRBJ1-1; clone_size: .; v_call: TRBV7-9; cdr3_aa: CASTLGQGVSTEAFF; cdr3_nt: TGTGCCAGCACCTTGGGGCAGGGGGTTAGCACTGAAGCTTTCTTT
d_call: .; j_call: TRBJ1-1; clone_size: .; v_call: TRBV5-1; cdr3_aa: CASSLGVENTEAFF; cdr3_nt: TGCGCCAGCAGCTTGGGGGTAGAAAACACTGAAGCTTTCTTT
d_call: .; j_call: TRBJ2-2; clone_size: .; v_call: TRBV5-1; cdr3_aa: CASSSNPRDRNTGELFF; cdr3_nt: TGCGCCAGCAGCAGTAACCCCAGGGACCGGAACACCGGGGAGCTGTTTTTT
d_call: .; j_call: TRBJ2-3; clone_size: many; v_call: TRBV25-1; cdr3_aa: CASSPFWDTSTDTQYF; cdr3_nt: TGTGCCAGCAGTCCCTTCTGGGACACTAGCACAGATACGCAGTATTTT
d_call: .; j_call: TRBJ2-3; clone_size: .; v_call: TRBV10-2; cdr3_aa: CASSVTKSTDTQYF; cdr3_nt: TGCGCCAGCAGTGTGACAAAAAGCACAGATACGCAGTATTTT
d_call: .; j_call: TRBJ1-6; clone_size: many; v_call: TRBV19; cdr3_aa: CASSMVPGLMNSPLHF; cdr3_nt: TGTGCCAGTAGTATGGTTCCAGGTCTGATGAATTCACCCCTCCACTTT
d_call: .; j_call: TRBJ1-6; clone_size: many; v_call: TRBV5-6; cdr3_aa: CASSPWGRPNSPLHF; cdr3_nt: TGTGCCAGCAGCCCGTGGGGACGGCCAAATTCACCCCTCCACTTT
d_call: .; j_call: TRBJ2-7; clone_size: .; v_call: TRBV7-9; cdr3_aa: CASSLSDTSYEQYF; cdr3_nt: TGTGCCAGCAGCTTATCCGATACCTCCTACGAGCAGTACTTC
d_call: .; j_call: TRBJ2-6; clone_size: many; v_call: TRBV2; cdr3_aa: CASRRQRSGANVLTF; cdr3_nt: TGTGCCAGCAGGAGACAGAGATCTGGGGCCAACGTCCTGACTTTC
d_call: TRBD1; j_call: TRBJ1-6; clone_size: .; v_call: TRBV25-1; cdr3_aa: CASSTPGTGSSYNSPLHF; cdr3_nt: TGTGCCAGCAGCACCCCCGGGACAGGGTCGAGTTATAATTCACCCCTCCACTTT
d_call: TRBD2; j_call: TRBJ2-1; clone_size: few; v_call: TRBV2; cdr3_aa: CASSEALTSGSDNEQFF; cdr3_nt: TGTGCCAGCAGTGAAGCTCTCACTAGCGGGAGTGATAATGAGCAGTTCTTC
d_call: .; j_call: TRBJ1-6; clone_size: many; v_call: TRBV19; cdr3_aa: CASKVGGNSPLHF; cdr3_nt: TGTGCCAGTAAGGTAGGGGGAAATTCACCCCTCCACTTT
d_call: .; j_call: TRBJ2-3; clone_size: .; v_call: TRBV10-3; cdr3_aa: CASSKGGGTDTQYF; cdr3_nt: TGTGCCAGCAGCAAAGGTGGGGGCACAGATACGCAGTATTTT
d_call: .; j_call: TRBJ1-1; clone_size: many; v_call: TRBV2; cdr3_aa: CASSLGTTEAFF; cdr3_nt: TGTGCCAGCAGCCTCGGGACCACTGAAGCTTTCTTT
d_call: .; j_call: TRBJ2-2; clone_size: few; v_call: TRBV3-1; cdr3_aa: CASSQMGSGELFF; cdr3_nt: TGTGCCAGCAGCCAGATGGGGTCCGGGGAGCTGTTTTTT
d_call: .; j_call: TRBJ2-7; clone_size: many; v_call: TRBV19; cdr3_aa: CASSIGGFYEQYF; cdr3_nt: TGTGCCAGTAGTATTGGAGGGTTCTACGAGCAGTACTTC
d_call: .; j_call: TRBJ2-6; clone_size: many; v_call: TRBV2; cdr3_aa: CASSEALPGANVLTF; cdr3_nt: TGTGCCAGCAGTGAAGCTCTCCCTGGGGCCAACGTCCTGACTTTC
d_call: .; j_call: TRBJ2-5; clone_size: many; v_call: TRBV5-1; cdr3_aa: CASSLAQGKETQYF; cdr3_nt: TGCGCCAGCAGCTTGGCCCAGGGAAAAGAGACCCAGTACTTC
d_call: TRBD1; j_call: TRBJ1-5; clone_size: many; v_call: TRBV7-9; cdr3_aa: CASGTEYSNQPQHF; cdr3_nt: TGTGCCAGTGGGACAGAATATAGCAATCAGCCCCAGCATTTT
d_call: .; j_call: TRBJ1-3; clone_size: many; v_call: TRBV7-2; cdr3_aa: CASSLSVSSGNTIYF; cdr3_nt: TGTGCCAGCAGCTTATCAGTCAGCTCTGGAAACACCATATATTTT
d_call: .; j_call: TRBJ2-1; clone_size: .; v_call: TRBV11-2; cdr3_aa: CASSLGVSANEQFF; cdr3_nt: TGTGCCAGCAGCTTAGGCGTCTCGGCGAATGAGCAGTTCTTC
d_call: .; j_call: TRBJ1-6; clone_size: many; v_call: TRBV2; cdr3_aa: CASSETVWQVNSPLHF; cdr3_nt: TGTGCCAGCAGTGAGACGGTTTGGCAGGTGAATTCACCCCTCCACTTT
d_call: TRBD2; j_call: TRBJ2-3; clone_size: .; v_call: TRBV20-1; cdr3_aa: CSAKRLAELSSTDTQYF; cdr3_nt: TGCAGTGCTAAGAGACTAGCGGAGCTATCTAGCACAGATACGCAGTATTTT
d_call: TRBD1; j_call: TRBJ1-2; clone_size: .; v_call: TRBV7-2; cdr3_aa: CASRGGAFGYTF; cdr3_nt: TGTGCTAGCAGGGGGGGGGCGTTTGGCTACACCTTC